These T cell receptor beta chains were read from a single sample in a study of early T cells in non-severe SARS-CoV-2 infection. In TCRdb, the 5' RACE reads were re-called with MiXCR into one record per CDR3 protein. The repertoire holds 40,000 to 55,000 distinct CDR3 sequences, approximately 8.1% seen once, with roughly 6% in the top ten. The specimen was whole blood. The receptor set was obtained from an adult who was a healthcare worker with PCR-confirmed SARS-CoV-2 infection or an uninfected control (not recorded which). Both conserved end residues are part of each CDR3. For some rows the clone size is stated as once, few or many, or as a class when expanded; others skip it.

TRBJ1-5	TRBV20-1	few	CSAGTGGNQPQHF
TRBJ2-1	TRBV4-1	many	CASSQVITDEQFF
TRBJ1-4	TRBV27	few	CASSSMLRDSFGKLFF
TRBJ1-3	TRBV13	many	CASSLKRTASGNTIYF
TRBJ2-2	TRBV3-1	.	CASSQVGLAGGQPSSSGELFF
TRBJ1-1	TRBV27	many	CASSLGLDREAFF
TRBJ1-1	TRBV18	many	CASSPIKINQGGFTEAFF
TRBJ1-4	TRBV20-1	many	CSARIREGNEKLFF
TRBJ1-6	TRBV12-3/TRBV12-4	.	CASSLKDGGSPLHF
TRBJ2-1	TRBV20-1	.	CSAREWSGESNEQFF
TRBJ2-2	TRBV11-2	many	CASTLGRGRTGELFF
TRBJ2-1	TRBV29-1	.	CSVAGMHNEQFF
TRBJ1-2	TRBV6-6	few	CASSLSGTGDYGYTF
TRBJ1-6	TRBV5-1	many	CASSLEQGPNSPLHF
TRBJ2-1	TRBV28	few	CASRAGPHGLWQFF
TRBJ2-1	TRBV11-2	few	CASSLDHGTGGFYNEQFF
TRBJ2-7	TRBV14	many	CASSQVGTGAYEQYF
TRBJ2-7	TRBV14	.	CASSQGNSYEQYF
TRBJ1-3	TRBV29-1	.	CSVMDFSSGNTIYF
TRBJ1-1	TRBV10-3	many	CAIRKDRENTEAFF
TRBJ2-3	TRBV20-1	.	CSAFHSGGAGDTQYF
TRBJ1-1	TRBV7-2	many	CASSLYREAFF
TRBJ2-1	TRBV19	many	CASSPRLEAPKYNEQFF
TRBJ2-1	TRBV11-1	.	CASSLDIEQFF
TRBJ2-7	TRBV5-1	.	CASRITGGNEQYF
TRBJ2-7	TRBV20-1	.	CSATKTPGLGLYEQYF
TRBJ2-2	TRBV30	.	CAWSVLDTGELFF
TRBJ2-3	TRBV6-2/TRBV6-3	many	CASRPGTSRTDTQYF
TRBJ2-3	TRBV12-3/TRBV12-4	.	CASRPGTHQRTDTQYF
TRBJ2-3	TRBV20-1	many	CSAQRGGTDTQYF
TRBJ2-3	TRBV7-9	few	CASSLVVPSTDTQYF
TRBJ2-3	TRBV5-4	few	CASSHHRDRGRGDTQYF
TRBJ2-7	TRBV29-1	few	CSVVTDEFSEQYF
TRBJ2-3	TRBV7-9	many	CASSDDSDTQYF
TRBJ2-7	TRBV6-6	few	CASSHQTGGIYEQYF
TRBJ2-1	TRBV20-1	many	CSASGGAPYNEQFF
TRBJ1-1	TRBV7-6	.	CASSLGGLGTLTEAFF